The sequence of this TCR beta chain was determined in a study of control samples from healthy donors and cancer patients. Sequencing was performed with immunoSEQ multiplex PCR; in TCRdb, only in-frame clones are kept and a portion is missing. Of roughly 220,000 clones listed, over 90% are singletons. This CDR3 region has 14 residues. CDR1 SNHLY and CDR2 FYNNEI come from the germline V gene. Trimming shortened V by 6 bases and J by 2 bases, and 11 bases separated the two germline ends. Sequenced input: blood. This TCR derives from a middle-aged man in good health. The chain recombines TRBV2 with TRBJ1-5, with D maybe TRBD1 (6 bases). The CDR3 here is CASSDRKGNQPQHF. In DNA form, the CDR3 reads TGTGCCAGCAGCGACAGGAAGGGCAATCAGCCCCAGCATTTT.